One and the same sample provided the 4 T cell receptor beta chains below, sequenced in a study of T cells in Graves' hyperthyroidism and ophthalmopathy. RNA transcripts provided the source from which TCR beta CDR3 regions were amplified. Primed by the HTBI set, a first-round RT-PCR was run on the TCR CDR3. One entry per CDR3 protein results from TCRdb running MiXCR on the multiplex PCR reads. The data show more than 300,000 distinct CDR3 sequences, approximately 15% seen once. Sequencing was performed on blood. The receptors come from a woman younger than 45 with Graves' hyperthyroidism.

This clonotype was seen ten or more times. The chain carries TRBV11-2 and TRBJ2-2; D unresolved. The CDR3 spans 12 residues. Trimming took 2 bases from V and 5 from J, leaving 3 bases between them. Germline assignment: CDR1 SGHAT and CDR2 FQNNGV. The chain's CDR3 is CASSLKTGELFF. In DNA, the CDR3 is TGTGCCAGCAGCTTAAAGACCGGGGAGCTGTTTTTT.

This chain links TRBV7-3 with TRBJ1-2, with D perhaps matching TRBD1 (5 bases). Germline lookup yields CDR1 SGHTA and CDR2 FQGTGA. V was trimmed by 0 bases and J by 2 bases, leaving 7 bases between them. This CDR3 region has 14 residues. The CDR3 region has the DNA TGTGCCAGCAGCTTAACGGGGGGAAACTATGGCTACACCTTC. This gives the protein CASSLTGGNYGYTF.

This clonotype was seen a handful of times. J is TRBJ1-1 and V is TRBV7-8; 7 bases align to TRBD1. Germline-derived CDR1 and CDR2 are SGHVS and FQNEAQ. The CDR3 loop spans 16 amino acids. Unmatched junction bases numbered 18, after V lost 5 bases and J lost 9 bases. The CDR3 loop is CASSHRGGGPGPQAFF. CDR3 nucleotides: TGTGCCAGCAGCCATCGTGGAGGGGGCCCTGGGCCACAAGCTTTCTTT.

This clonotype was seen a handful of times. The V gene is TRBV10-3, the J gene TRBJ1-2, with TRBD1 matching over 10 bases. V shed 9 bases and J 4 bases; nucleotides not matched to a gene: 5. The length of the CDR3 is 13 residues. Germline V CDR1 and CDR2: ENHRY, SYGVKD. CDR3 nucleotide sequence: TGTGCCATGGGGACAGGGGAGATCTATGGCTACACCTTC. Protein sequence: CAMGTGEIYGYTF.